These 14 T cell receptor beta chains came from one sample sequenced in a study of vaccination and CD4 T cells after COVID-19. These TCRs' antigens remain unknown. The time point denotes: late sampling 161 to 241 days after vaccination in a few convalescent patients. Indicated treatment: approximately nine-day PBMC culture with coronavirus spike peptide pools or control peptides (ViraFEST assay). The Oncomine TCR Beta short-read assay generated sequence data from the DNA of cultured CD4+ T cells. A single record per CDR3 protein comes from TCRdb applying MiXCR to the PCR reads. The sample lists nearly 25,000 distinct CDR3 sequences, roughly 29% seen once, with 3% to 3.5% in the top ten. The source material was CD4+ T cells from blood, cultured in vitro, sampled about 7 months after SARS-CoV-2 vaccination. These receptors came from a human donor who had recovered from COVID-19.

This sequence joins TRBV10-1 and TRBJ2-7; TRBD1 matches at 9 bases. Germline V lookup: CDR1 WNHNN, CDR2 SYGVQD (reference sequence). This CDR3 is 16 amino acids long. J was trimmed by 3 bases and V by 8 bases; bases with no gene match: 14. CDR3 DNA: TGCGCCAGCCATGAGGTCAGGACAGGGGACCTCTACGAGCAGTACTTC. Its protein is CASHEVRTGDLYEQYF.

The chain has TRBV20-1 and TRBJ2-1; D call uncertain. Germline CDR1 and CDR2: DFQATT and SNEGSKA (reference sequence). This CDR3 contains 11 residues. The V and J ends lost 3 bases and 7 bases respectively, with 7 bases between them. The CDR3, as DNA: TGCAGTGCTAGCCCTAGGAATGAGCAGTTCTTC. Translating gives CSASPRNEQFF.

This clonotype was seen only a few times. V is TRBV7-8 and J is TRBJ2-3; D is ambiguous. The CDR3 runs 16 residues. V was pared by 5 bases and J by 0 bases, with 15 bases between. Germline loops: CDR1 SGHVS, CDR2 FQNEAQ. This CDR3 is CASSKRRLESTDTQYF. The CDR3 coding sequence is TGTGCCAGCAGCAAACGGCGACTGGAGAGCACAGATACGCAGTATTTT.

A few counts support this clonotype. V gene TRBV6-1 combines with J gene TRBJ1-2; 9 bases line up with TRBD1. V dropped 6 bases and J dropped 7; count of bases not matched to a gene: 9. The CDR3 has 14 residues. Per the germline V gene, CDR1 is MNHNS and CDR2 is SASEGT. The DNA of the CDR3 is TGTGCCAGCAGAGGGGACAGGGCCGAAGCTGGCTACACCTTC. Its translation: CASRGDRAEAGYTF.

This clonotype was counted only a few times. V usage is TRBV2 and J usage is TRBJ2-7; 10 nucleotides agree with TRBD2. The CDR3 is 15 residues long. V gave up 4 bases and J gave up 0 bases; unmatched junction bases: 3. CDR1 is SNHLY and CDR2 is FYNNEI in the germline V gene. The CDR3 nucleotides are TGTGCCAGCAGTGGGACTAGCGGTAACTCCTACGAGCAGTACTTC. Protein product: CASSGTSGNSYEQYF.

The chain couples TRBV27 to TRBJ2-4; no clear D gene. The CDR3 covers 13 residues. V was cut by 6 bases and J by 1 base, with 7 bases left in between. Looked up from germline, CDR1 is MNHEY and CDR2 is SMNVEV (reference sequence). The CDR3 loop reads CASSSPAKNIQYF. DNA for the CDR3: TGTGCCAGCAGCTCGCCGGCCAAAAACATTCAGTACTTC.

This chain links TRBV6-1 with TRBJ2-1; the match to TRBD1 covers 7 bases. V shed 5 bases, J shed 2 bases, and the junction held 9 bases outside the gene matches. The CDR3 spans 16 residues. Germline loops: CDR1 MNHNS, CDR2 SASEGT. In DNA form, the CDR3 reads TGTGCCAGCAGTCCGAGGAACAGGGGTCCCTACAATGAGCAGTTCTTC. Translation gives CASSPRNRGPYNEQFF.

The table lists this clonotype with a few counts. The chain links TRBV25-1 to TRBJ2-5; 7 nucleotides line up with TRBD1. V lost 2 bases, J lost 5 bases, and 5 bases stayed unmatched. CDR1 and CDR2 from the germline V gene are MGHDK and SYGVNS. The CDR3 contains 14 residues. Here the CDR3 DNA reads TGTGCCAGCAGTGAACCAACAGGGGTCGAGACCCAGTACTTC. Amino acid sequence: CASSEPTGVETQYF.

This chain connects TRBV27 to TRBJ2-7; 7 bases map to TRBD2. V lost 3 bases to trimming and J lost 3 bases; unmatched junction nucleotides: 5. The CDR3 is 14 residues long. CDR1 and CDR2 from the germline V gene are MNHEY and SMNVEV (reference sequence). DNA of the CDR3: TGTGCCAGCAGTTTTACTAGCGCAGTCTACGAGCAGTACTTC. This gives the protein CASSFTSAVYEQYF.

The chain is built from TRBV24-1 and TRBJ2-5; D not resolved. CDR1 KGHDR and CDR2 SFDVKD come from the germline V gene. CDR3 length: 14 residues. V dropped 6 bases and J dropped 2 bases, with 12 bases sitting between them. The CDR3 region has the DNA TGTGCCACCAGTCCTGCGACAATTCAAGAGACCCAGTACTTC. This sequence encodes CATSPATIQETQYF.

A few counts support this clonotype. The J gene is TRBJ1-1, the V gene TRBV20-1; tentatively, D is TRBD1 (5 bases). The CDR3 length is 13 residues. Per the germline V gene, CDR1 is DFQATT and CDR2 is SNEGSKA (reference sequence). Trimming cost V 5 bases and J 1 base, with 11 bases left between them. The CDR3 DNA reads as TGCAGTGCTCGGGGGGTTGAGAACACTGAAGCTTTCTTT. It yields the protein CSARGVENTEAFF.

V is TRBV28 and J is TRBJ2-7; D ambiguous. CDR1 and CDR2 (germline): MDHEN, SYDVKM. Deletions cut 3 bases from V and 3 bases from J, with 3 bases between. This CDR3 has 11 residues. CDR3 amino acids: CASSFFYEQYF. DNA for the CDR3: TGTGCCAGCAGTTTCTTCTACGAGCAGTACTTC.

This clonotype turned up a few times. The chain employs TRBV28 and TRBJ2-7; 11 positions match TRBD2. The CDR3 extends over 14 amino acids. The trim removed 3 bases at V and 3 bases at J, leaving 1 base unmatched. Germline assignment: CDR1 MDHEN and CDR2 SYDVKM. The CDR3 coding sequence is TGTGCCAGCAGTTTGGGACTAGCGGTCTACGAGCAGTACTTC. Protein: CASSLGLAVYEQYF.

Here the CDR3 DNA reads TGCAGTGCTTGGCCCGGGACTAGCGGGAGAGGGGGCGGGGATACGCAGTATTTT. Translated: CSAWPGTSGRGGGDTQYF. The gene calls are TRBV20-1 and TRBJ2-3, with TRBD2 matching 14 bases. V dropped 5 bases and J dropped 6; count of bases not matched to a gene: 16. The CDR3 covers 18 residues. Germline V CDR1 and CDR2: DFQATT, SNEGSKA (reference sequence).